This T cell receptor beta chain was sequenced for a study of spatial heterogeneity in lung cancer. Turning to the study itself: Each distinct TCR and UMI combination averaged more than ten appearances in raw reads.

Whole-study findings and limits: Ubiquitous expanded tumor TCRs were seen in blood more at resection than at follow-up.

A distinct unique molecular identifier was carried by each TCR cDNA molecule. TCRdb itself ran the 5' RACE reads through MiXCR, one entry per CDR3 protein. The table shows approximately 25,000 distinct CDR3 sequences, with about 3% occurring only once. As to time point: sample taken at primary tumor resection. Material for sequencing was whole RNA from tumor, nontumor lung or frozen PBMC, left unsorted. This clonotype was detected ten times or more. The antigen is undetermined. This sample comprised PBMCs, obtained at surgery. This sequence was found in a female donor with early-stage non-small cell lung cancer.

The CDR3 is CAWSVLGTGQPYEQYF. The CDR3 bases are TGTGCCTGGAGTGTACTTGGGACAGGGCAACCCTACGAGCAGTACTTC. The V and J genes are TRBV30 and TRBJ2-7, with 9 bases aligning to TRBD1. The CDR3 loop spans 16 amino acids. Germline V lookup: CDR1 GTSNPN, CDR2 SVGIG (reference sequence). The trim removed 0 bases at V and 2 bases at J, leaving 8 bases unmatched.